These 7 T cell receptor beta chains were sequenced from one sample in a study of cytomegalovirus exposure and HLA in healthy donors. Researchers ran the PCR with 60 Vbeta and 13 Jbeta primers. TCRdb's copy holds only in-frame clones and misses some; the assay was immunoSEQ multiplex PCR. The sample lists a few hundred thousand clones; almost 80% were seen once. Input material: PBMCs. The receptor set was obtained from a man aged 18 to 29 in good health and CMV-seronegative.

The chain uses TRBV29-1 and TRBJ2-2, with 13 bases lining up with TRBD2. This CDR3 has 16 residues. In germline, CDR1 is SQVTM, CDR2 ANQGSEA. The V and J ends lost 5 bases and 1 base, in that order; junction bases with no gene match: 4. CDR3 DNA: TGCAGCGTTACTAGCGGGAGGGCCGAGAACACCGGGGAGCTGTTTTTT. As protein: CSVTSGRAENTGELFF.

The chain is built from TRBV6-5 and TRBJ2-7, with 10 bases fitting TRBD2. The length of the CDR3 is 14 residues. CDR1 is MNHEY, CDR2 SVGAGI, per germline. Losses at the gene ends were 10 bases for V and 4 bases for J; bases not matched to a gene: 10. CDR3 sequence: CATSGSGGNYEQYF. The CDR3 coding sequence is TGTGCCACTTCCGGTAGCGGGGGGAATTACGAGCAGTACTTC.

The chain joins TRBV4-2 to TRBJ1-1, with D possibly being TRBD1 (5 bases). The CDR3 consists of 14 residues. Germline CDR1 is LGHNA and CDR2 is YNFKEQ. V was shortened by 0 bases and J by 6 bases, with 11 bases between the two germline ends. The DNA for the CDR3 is TGTGCCAGCAGCCAAGATGGAGGAGGGGCTGAAGCTTTCTTT. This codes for CASSQDGGGAEAFF.

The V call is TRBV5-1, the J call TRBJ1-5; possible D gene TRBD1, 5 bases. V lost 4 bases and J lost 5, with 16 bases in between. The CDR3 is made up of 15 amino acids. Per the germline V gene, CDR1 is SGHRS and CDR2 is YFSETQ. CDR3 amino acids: CASSPRSGGDQPQHF. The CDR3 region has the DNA TGCGCCAGCAGCCCGAGGTCGGGGGGGGATCAGCCCCAGCATTTT.

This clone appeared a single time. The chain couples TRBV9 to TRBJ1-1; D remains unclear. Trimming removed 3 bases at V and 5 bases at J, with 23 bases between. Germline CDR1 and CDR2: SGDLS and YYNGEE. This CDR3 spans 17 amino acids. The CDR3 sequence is CASSASGRPQIRTEAFF. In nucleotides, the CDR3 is TGTGCCAGCAGCGCCTCTGGGAGGCCCCAGATACGGACTGAAGCTTTCTTT.

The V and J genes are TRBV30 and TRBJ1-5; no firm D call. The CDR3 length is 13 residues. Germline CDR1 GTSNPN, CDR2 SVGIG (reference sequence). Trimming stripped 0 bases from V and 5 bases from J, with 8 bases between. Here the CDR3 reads CAWSVGNDQPQHF. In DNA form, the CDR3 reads TGTGCCTGGAGTGTCGGGAATGATCAGCCCCAGCATTTT.

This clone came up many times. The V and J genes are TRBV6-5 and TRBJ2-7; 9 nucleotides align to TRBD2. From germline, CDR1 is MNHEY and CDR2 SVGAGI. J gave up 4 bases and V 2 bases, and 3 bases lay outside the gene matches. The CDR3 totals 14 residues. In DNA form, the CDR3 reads TGTGCCAGCAGTTACGGCGGGAGGGGGTACGAGCAGTACTTC. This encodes CASSYGGRGYEQYF.